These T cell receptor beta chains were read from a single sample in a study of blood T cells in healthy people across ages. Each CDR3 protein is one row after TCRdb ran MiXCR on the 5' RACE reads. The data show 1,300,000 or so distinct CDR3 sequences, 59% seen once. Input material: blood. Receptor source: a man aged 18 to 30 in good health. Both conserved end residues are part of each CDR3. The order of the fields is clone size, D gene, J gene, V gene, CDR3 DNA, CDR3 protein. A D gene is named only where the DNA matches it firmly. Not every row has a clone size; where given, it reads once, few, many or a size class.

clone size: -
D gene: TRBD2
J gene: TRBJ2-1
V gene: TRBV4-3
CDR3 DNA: TGCGCCAGCAGCCCGTTCTTTGGCGGGAGTATCGATGAGCAGTTCTTC
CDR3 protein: CASSPFFGGSIDEQFF

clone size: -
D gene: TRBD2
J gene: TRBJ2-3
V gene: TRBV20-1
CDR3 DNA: TGCAGTGCTAGAACGGGACTAGCGGGACCAGATACGCAGTATTTT
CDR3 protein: CSARTGLAGPDTQYF

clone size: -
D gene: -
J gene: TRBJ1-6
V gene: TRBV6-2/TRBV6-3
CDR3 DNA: TGTGCCAGCAGTTACTCGGGTGAGGACAGCTCCTATAATTCACCCCTCCACTTT
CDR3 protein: CASSYSGEDSSYNSPLHF

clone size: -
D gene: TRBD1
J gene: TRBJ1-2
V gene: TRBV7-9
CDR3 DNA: TGTGCCAGCAGCTCCGCCGAGGGACAGGACTATGGCTACACCTTC
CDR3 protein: CASSSAEGQDYGYTF

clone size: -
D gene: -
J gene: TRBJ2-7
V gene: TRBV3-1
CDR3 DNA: TGTGCCAGCAGCCAACCGCCACTCCACGAGCAGTACTTC
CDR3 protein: CASSQPPLHEQYF

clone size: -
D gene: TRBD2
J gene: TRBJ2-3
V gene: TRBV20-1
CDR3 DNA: TGCAGAACCTCGACTAGCGGGACCCGCACAGATACGCAGTATTTT
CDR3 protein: CRTSTSGTRTDTQYF

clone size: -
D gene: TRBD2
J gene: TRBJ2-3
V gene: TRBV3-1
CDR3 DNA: TGTGCCAGCAGCCAAGAGGTTTTGGGCGGACTAGTAGACACAGATACGCAGTATTTT
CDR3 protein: CASSQEVLGGLVDTDTQYF

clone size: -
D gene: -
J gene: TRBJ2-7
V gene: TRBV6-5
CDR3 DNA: TGTGCCAGCAGCCCGCCAAGTAACTTAGGGACTTACGAGCAGTACTTC
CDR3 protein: CASSPPSNLGTYEQYF

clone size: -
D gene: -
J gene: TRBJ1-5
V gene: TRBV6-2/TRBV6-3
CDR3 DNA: TGTGCCTCGGGAGGACAGCTCAATCAGCCCCAGCATTTT
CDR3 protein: CASGGQLNQPQHF

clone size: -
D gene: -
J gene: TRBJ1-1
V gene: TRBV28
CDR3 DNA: TGTGCCAGCAGTGCCCCGGACCTGAACACTGAAGCTTTCTTT
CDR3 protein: CASSAPDLNTEAFF

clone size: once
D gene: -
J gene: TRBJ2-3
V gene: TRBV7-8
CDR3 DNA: TGTGCCAGCAGCTTAGCGCCAGTAGACACAGATACGCAGTATTTT
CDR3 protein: CASSLAPVDTDTQYF

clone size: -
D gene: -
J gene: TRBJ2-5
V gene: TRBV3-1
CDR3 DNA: TGTGCCAGCTCATCGGGCCTAAAGGAGTACTTC
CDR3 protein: CASSSGLKEYF

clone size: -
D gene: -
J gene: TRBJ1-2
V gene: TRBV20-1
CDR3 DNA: TGCGGTGTGGGCAGATTTAACTATGGCTACACCTTC
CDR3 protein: CGVGRFNYGYTF

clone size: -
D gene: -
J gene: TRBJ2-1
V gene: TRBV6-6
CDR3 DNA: TGTGCCAGCAGGGGCAGGGTTTGTGAGCAGTTCTTC
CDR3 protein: CASRGRVCEQFF

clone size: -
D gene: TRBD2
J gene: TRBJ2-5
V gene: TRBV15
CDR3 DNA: TGTGCCACCAGCAGAGCATCTAGCGGGGGGGCGGAGACCCAGTACTTC
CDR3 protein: CATSRASSGGAETQYF

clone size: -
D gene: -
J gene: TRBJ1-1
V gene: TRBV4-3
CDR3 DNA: TGCGCCAGCAGCCAAGACAGGGCCTCGAGGAACACTGAAGCTTTCTTT
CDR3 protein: CASSQDRASRNTEAFF

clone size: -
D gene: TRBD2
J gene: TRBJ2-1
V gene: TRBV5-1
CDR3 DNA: TGCGCCAGCGGGAGACTAGCTGAGGGCTTCCATGAGCAGTTCTTC
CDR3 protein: CASGRLAEGFHEQFF

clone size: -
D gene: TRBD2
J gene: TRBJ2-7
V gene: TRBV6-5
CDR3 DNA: TGTGCCAGCGGGGGGGGACGGGGGGCCTACGAGCAGTACTTC
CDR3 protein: CASGGGRGAYEQYF

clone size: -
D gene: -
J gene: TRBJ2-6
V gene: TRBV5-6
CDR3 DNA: TGTGCCAGCAGCTTGAGAACTCAGGTCCTAGGGGCCAACGTCCTGACTTTC
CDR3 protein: CASSLRTQVLGANVLTF

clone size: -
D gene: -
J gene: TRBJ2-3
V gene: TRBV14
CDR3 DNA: TGTGCCAGCAGCCAAGATCAACTAGCTGGCGATACGCAGTATTTT
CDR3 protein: CASSQDQLAGDTQYF

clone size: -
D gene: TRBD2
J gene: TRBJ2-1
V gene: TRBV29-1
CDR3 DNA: TGCAGCGCAGACCGGACTAGCGGAGACAATGAGCAGTTCTTC
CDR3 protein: CSADRTSGDNEQFF

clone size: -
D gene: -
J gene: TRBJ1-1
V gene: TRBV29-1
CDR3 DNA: TGCAGCGTCGAAGGACTGACGGGCTCTGAAGCTTTCTTT
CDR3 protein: CSVEGLTGSEAFF

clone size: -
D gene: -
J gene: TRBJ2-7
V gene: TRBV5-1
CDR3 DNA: TGCGCCAGCAGACCAGGAGGGGGGGTCTTCTACGAGCAGTACTTC
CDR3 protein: CASRPGGGVFYEQYF

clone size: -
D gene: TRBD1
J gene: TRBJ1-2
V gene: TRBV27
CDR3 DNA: TGTGCCAGCAGGACGGTTGCCGGGACAGAGAATGGCTACACCTTC
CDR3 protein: CASRTVAGTENGYTF

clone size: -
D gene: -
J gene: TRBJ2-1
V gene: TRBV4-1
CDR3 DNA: TGCGTCAGCAGCCAAGATTGGGGCCGGAATGAGCAGTTCTTC
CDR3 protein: CVSSQDWGRNEQFF

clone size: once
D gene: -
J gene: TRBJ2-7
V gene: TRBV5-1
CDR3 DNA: TGCGCCAGCAGCTTGGCGGCCTCGGGGGAGCAGTACTTC
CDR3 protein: CASSLAASGEQYF

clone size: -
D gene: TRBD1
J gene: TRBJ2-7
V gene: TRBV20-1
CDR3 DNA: TGCAGTGCTCCCCACCCGGGACAGGGAGACGAGCAGTACTTC
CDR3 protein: CSAPHPGQGDEQYF

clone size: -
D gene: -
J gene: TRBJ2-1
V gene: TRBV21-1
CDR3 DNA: TGTGCCAGCAGCAAAGGGCTTCCCTGGGGTGAGCAGTTCTTC
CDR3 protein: CASSKGLPWGEQFF

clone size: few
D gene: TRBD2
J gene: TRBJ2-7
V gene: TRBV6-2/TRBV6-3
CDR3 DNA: TGTGCCAGCAGTTACGCCCGACACCACGGGGGGACCTACGAGCAGTACTTC
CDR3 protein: CASSYARHHGGTYEQYF

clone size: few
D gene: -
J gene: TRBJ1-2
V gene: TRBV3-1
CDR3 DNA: TGTGCCAGCAGCTCCACAAGATCTAACTATGGCTACACCTTC
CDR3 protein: CASSSTRSNYGYTF

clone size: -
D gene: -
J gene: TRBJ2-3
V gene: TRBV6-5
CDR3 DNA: TGTGCCACCTGGTCCGGGCGCCCCGGGGGCGGTACGCAGTATTTT
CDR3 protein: CATWSGRPGGGTQYF

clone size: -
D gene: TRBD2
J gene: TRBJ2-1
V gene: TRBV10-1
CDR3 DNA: TGCGCCAGCTCGATTTCCGGGACTAGCGGATACAATGAGCAGTTCTTC
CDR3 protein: CASSISGTSGYNEQFF

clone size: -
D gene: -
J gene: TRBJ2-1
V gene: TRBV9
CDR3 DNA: TGTGCCAGCAGCGTAGAACTACCAAACAATGAGCAGTTCTTC
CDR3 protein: CASSVELPNNEQFF

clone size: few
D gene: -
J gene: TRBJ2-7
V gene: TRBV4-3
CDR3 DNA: TGCGCCAGCAGCCAAGGACAGAGAATCTACGAGCAGTACTTC
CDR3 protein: CASSQGQRIYEQYF

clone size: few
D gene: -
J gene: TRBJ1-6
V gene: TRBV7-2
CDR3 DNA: TGTGCCAGCAGCTTAGGAGGACAGCCCCGTTCACCCCTCCACTTT
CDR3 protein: CASSLGGQPRSPLHF

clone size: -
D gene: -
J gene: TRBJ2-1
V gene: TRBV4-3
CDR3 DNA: TGCGCCAGCAGCCACGGATCGGTCAATGAGCAGTTCTTC
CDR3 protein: CASSHGSVNEQFF

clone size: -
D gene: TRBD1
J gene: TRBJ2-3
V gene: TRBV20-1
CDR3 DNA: TGCAGTGCCGCAGGGGGCATCCGCCCAGATACGCAGTATTTT
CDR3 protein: CSAAGGIRPDTQYF

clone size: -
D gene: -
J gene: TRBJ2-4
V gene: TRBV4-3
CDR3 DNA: TGCGCCAGCAGCCCCGGAATGAGGCCCCAGTACTTC
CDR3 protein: CASSPGMRPQYF

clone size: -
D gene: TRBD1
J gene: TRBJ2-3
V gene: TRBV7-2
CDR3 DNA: TGTGCCAGCAGCGGGACAGGGTTCACAGATACGCAGTATTTT
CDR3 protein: CASSGTGFTDTQYF

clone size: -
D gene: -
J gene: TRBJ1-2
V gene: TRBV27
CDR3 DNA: TGTGCCAGCAGTTTATCCGGACCCCAGGAAAAAGACTATGGCTACACCTTC
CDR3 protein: CASSLSGPQEKDYGYTF

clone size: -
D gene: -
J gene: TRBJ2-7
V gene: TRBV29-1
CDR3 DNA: TGCAGCGTGGATCGTAGTACCCGCTCCTACAATGAGCAGTACTTC
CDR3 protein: CSVDRSTRSYNEQYF

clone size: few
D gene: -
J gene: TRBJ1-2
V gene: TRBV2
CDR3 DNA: TGTGCCAGCAGCCTTCCACAGGGCCAGACGGCTAACTATGGCTACACCTTC
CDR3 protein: CASSLPQGQTANYGYTF